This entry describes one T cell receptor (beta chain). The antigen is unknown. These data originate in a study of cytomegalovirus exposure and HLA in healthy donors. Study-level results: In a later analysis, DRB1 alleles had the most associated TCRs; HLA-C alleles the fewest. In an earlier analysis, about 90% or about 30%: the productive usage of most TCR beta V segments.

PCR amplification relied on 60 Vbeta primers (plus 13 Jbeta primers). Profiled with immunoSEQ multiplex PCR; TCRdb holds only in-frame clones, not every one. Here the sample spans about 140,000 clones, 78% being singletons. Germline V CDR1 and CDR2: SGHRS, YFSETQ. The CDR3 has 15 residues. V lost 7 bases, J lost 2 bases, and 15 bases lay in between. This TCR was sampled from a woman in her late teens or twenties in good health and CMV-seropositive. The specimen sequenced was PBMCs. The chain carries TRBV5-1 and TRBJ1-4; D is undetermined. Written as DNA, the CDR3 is TGCGCCAGCCGTCCGTCGGGGAAGACTAATGAAAAACTGTTTTTT. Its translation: CASRPSGKTNEKLFF.